This T cell receptor beta chain was identified in a study of blood T cells in healthy people across ages. PCR was performed a second time for about 7 to 12 cycles using a sample-barcoded 5' primer and a J-beta primer mix. Using its own MiXCR run on the 5' RACE reads, TCRdb lists one record per CDR3 protein. The sample lists about 800,000 distinct CDR3 sequences, 55% to 70% seen once, with about 20% in the top ten. The CDR3 is 14 residues long. Trimming took 5 bases from V and 6 from J; bases not matched to a gene: 7. The sample was blood. This clonotype was sampled from a man aged 25-45 years in good health. This chain links TRBV12-3 or TRBV12-4 with TRBJ1-2; 9 bases map to TRBD1. CDR3 residues: CASSTSGQGHGYTF. The DNA for the CDR3 is TGTGCCAGCAGTACCAGCGGACAGGGGCATGGCTACACCTTC.